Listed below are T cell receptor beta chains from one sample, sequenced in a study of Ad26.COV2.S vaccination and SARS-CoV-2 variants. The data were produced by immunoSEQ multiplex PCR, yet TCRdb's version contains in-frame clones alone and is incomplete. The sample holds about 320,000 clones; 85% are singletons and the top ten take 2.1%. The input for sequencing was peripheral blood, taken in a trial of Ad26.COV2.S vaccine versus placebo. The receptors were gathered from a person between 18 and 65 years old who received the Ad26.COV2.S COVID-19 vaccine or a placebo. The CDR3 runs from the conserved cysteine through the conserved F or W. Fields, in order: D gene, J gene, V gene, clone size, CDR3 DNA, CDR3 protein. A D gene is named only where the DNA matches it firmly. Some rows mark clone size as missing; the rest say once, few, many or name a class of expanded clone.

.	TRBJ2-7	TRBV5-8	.	TGTGCCAGCAGCGGGGTCCTCCTTACCTACGAGCAGTACTTC	CASSGVLLTYEQYF
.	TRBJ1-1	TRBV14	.	TGTGCCAGCAGCCGGAAGGGGCTAGTTACTGAAGCTTTCTTT	CASSRKGLVTEAFF
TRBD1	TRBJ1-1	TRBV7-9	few	TGTGCCACCGGAATAGGGGGCGGCACTGAAGCTTTCTTT	CATGIGGGTEAFF
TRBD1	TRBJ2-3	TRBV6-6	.	TGTGCCAGCAGTGGAGACAGGGGAGGAACAGATACGCAGTATTTT	CASSGDRGGTDTQYF
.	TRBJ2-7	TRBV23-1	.	TGCGCCAGCACCTCTTCGGGCAGGGTGTTCCCCTACGAGCAGTACTTC	CASTSSGRVFPYEQYF
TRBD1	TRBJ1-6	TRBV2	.	TGTGCCAGCAGTGAGGGATGGGACAGGGGGAACCGTAATTCACCCCTCCACTTT	CASSEGWDRGNRNSPLHF
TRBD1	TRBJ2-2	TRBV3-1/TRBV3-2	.	TGTGCCAGCAGCCAAGGACAGGGCCACACCGGGGAGCTGTTTTTT	CASSQGQGHTGELFF
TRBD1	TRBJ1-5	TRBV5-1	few	TGCGCCAGCAGCGCGGGGACAGGGGGCTACAATCAGCCCCAGCATTTT	CASSAGTGGYNQPQHF
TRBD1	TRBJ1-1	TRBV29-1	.	TGCAGCGGCGACAGGGCCGGAGGGGACACTGAAGCTTTCTTT	CSGDRAGGDTEAFF
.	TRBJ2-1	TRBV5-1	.	TGCGCCAGCAGCTTGGGGAGCTCCTACAATGAGCAGTTCTTC	CASSLGSSYNEQFF
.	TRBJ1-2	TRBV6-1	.	TGTGCCAGCAGTGAAATGGGTAGTAACTATGGCTACACCTTC	CASSEMGSNYGYTF
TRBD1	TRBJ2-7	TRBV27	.	TGTGCCAGCAGTTCGCGGACAGGGGTTTTCTACGAGCAGTACTTC	CASSSRTGVFYEQYF
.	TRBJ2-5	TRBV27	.	TGTGCCAGCAGTTTGTCGGTTGGGGAGACCCAGTACTTC	CASSLSVGETQYF
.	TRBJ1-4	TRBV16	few	TGTGCCAGCAGCCCGAGGAGGGGTATCAGAGAAAAACTGTTTTTT	CASSPRRGIREKLFF
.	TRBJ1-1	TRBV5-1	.	TGCGCCAGCAGCTTACGACAGATGAACACTGAAGCTTTCTTT	CASSLRQMNTEAFF
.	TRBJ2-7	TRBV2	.	TGTGCCAGCAGTGACCAAAGACTAGTCGCGAAGTACGAGCAGTACTTC	CASSDQRLVAKYEQYF
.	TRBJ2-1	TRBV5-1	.	TGCGCCAGCAGCCAGATAAGGGGACTTTATGAGCAGTTCTTC	CASSQIRGLYEQFF
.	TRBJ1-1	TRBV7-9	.	TGTGCCAGCAGCTTTGGGCAGATCCACACTGAAGCTTTCTTT	CASSFGQIHTEAFF
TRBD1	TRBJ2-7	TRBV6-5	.	TGTGCCACCAGACAGGGGAGCTCCTACGAGCAGTACTTC	CATRQGSSYEQYF
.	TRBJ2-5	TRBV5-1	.	TGCGCCAGCAGCTTGGCCACGGGGCTAGGTCAAGAGACCCAGTACTTC	CASSLATGLGQETQYF
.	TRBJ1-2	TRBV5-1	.	TGCGCCAGCGGGGAAGGGGGCTATGGCTACACCTTC	CASGEGGYGYTF
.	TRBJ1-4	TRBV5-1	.	TGCGCCAGCAGCTTCACGACAGGAGGGTATGAAAAACTGTTTTTT	CASSFTTGGYEKLFF
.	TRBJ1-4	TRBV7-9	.	TGTGCCAGCAGCGATTACGCAACTAATGAAAAACTGTTTTTT	CASSDYATNEKLFF
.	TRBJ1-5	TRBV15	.	TGTGCCACCAGCACAAGGACCCAAGGCAATCAGCCCCAGCATTTT	CATSTRTQGNQPQHF
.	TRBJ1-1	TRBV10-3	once	TGTGCCATCACCAGTATAGGGGGTGAAGCTTTCTTT	CAITSIGGEAFF
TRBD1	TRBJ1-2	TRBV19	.	TGTGCCAGTAGTACCTCAACAGGGGTCGGATATGGCTACACCTTC	CASSTSTGVGYGYTF
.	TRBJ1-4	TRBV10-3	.	TGTGCCATCAGTGAGTCTGAGGAGACAGGAACTAATGAAAAACTGTTTTTT	CAISESEETGTNEKLFF
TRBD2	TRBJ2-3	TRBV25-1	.	TGTGCCAGCAGTGCTGAGCGGGGGGCAGATACGCAGTATTTT	CASSAERGADTQYF